This T cell receptor (beta chain) is from a study of T cells in Graves' hyperthyroidism and ophthalmopathy. The study, taken as a whole, reports: The model made its ophthalmopathy prediction, and onset followed a median approximately 6 months later. A model of 13 V-J pairs discriminated ophthalmopathy from stable hyperthyroidism.

This clonotype was seen repeatedly, ten times or more. Antigen specificity is unknown. Researchers took RNA transcripts and amplified the TCR beta CDR3 regions from them. The primer set for the first-round RT-PCR of the TCR CDR3 was HTBI. TCRdb analysed the multiplex PCR reads with MiXCR anew, one entry per CDR3 protein. The data contain more than 150,000 distinct CDR3 sequences, over 15% of them seen just once; the ten biggest clones take up roughly 32%. Germline loops: CDR1 MNHEY, CDR2 SVGEGT. This CDR3 has 14 amino acids. The ends were cut back, 8 bases at V and 0 bases at J, with 13 bases in the middle. The PBMCs were taken from 10 ml of fresh peripheral blood.

V and J are TRBV6-2 or TRBV6-3 and TRBJ2-5; D is possibly TRBD2 (7 bases). The receptor was derived from a woman between 45 and 65 years old with Graves' hyperthyroidism. Sequences were obtained from blood. The CDR3 reads CASGRGLYQETQYF. The CDR3 DNA follows: TGTGCCAGCGGGCGGGGGCTGTACCAAGAGACCCAGTACTTC.